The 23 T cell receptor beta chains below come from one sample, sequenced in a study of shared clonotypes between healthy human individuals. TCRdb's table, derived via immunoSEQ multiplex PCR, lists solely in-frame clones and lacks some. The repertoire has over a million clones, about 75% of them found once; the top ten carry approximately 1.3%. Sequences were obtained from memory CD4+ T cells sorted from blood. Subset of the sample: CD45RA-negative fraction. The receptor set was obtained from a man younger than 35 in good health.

CDR3 loop: CSVEEGAVQYF. The CDR3 region has the DNA TGCAGCGTTGAAGAGGGGGCAGTGCAGTACTTC. The chain joins TRBV29-1 to TRBJ2-7, with D tentatively TRBD1 (6 bases). CDR1 SQVTM and CDR2 ANQGSEA come from the germline V gene. Trimming left V 0 bases short and J 9 bases short, with 9 bases between. The CDR3 is made up of 11 amino acids.

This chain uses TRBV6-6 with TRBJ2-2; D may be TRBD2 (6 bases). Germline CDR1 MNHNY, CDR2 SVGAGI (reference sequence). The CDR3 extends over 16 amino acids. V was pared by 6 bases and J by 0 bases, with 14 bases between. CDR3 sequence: CASSRARDSNTGELFF. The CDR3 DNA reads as TGTGCCAGCAGCCGCGCGAGGGACTCGAACACCGGGGAGCTGTTTTTT.

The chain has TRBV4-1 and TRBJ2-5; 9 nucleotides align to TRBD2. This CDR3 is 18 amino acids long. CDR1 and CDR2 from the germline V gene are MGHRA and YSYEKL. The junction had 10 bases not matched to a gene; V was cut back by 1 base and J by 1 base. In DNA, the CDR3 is TGCGCCAGCAGCCAAGCCCCACCGGCGGGGGGGCCCCAAGAGACCCAGTACTTC. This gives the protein CASSQAPPAGGPQETQYF.

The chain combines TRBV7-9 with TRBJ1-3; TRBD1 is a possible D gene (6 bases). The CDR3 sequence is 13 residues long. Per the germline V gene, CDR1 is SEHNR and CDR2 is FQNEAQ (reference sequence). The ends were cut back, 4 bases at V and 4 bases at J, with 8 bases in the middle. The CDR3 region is CASSSGAGNTIYF. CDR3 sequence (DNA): TGTGCCAGCAGCTCAGGGGCGGGAAACACCATATATTTT.

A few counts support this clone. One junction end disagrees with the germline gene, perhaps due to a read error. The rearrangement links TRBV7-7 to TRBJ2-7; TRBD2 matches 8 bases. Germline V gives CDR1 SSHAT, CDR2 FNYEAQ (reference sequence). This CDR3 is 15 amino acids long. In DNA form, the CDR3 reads TGTGCTAGCAGCTTAGCAGCGGGAGAGTTCTACGAGCAGTACTTC. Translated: CASSLAAGEFYEQYF.

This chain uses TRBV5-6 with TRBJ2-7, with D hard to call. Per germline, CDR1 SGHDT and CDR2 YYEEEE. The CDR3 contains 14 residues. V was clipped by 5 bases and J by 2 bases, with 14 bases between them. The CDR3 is CASSYRVSPYEQYF. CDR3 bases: TGTGCCAGCAGTTACCGGGTGTCCCCCTACGAGCAGTACTTC.

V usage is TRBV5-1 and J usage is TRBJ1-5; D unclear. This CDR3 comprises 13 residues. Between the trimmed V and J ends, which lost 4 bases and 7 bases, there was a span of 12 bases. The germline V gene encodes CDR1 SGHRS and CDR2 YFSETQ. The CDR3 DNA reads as TGCGCCAGCAGCCCCGGGGTCCAACAGCCCCAGCATTTT. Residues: CASSPGVQQPQHF.

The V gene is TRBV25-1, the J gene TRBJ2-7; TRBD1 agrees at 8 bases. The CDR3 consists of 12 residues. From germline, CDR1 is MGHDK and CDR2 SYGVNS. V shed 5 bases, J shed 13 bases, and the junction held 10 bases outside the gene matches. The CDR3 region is CASSSPSGTGYF. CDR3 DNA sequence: TGTGCCAGCAGTTCCCCGTCCGGGACAGGTTACTTC.

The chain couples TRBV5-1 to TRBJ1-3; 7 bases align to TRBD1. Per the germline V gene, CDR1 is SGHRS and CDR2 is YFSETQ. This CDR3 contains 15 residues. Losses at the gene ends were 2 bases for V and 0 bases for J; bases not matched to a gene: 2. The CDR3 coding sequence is TGCGCCAGCAGCTTCACAGGGGTCTCTGGAAACACCATATATTTT. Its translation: CASSFTGVSGNTIYF.

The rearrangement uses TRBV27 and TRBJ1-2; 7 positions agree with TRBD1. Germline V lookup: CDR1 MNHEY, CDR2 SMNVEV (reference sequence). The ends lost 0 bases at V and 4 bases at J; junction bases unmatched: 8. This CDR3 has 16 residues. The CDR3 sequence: CASSLSWDSRGYGYTF. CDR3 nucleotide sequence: TGTGCCAGCAGTTTATCGTGGGACAGTAGGGGCTATGGCTACACCTTC.

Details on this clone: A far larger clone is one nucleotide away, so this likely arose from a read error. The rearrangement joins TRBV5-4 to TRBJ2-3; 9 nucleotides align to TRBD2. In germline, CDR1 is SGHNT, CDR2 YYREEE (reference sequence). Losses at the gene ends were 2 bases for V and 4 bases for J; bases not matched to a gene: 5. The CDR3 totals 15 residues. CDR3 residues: CASSLPGLAADTQYF. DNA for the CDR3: TGTGCCAGCAGCTTACCGGGACTAGCCGCAGATACGCAGTATTTT. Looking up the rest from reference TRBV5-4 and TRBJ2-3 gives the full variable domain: ETGVTQSPTHLIKTRGQQVTLRCSSQSGHNTVSWYQQALGQGPQFIFQYYREEENGRGNFPPRFSGLQFPNYSSELNVNALELDDSALYLCASSLPGLAADTQYFGPGTRLTVL.

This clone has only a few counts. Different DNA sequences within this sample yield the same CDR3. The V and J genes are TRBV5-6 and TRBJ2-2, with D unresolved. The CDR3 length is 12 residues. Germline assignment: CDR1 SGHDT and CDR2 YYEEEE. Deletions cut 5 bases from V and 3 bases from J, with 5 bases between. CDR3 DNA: TGTGCCAGCAGTCTTGACACCGGGGAGCTGTTTTTT. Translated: CASSLDTGELFF.

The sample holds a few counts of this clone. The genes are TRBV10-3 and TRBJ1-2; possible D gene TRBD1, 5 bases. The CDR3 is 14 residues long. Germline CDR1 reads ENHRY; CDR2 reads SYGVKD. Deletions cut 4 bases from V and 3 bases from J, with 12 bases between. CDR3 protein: CAISVGTEDYGYTF. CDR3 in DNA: TGTGCCATCAGTGTTGGGACGGAGGACTATGGCTACACCTTC.

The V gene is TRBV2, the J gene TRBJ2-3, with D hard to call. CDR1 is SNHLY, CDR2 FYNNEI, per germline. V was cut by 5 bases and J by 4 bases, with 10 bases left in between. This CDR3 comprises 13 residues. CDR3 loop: CASSPYNSDTQYF. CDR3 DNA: TGTGCCAGCAGTCCTTACAACTCAGATACGCAGTATTTT.

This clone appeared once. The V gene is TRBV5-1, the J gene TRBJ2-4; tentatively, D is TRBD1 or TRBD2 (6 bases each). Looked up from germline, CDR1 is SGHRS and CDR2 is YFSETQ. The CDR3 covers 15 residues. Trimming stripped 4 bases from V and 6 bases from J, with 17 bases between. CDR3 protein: CASSASGAGLNIQYF. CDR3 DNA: TGCGCCAGCAGCGCCTCAGGGGCGGGGTTAAACATTCAGTACTTC.

The CDR3 loop reads CASSLDARLGEQYF. The DNA for the CDR3 is TGTGCCAGCAGCTTGGACGCGCGCCTCGGCGAGCAGTACTTC. The chain combines TRBV5-6 with TRBJ2-7; the D is unclear. The V and J ends lost 0 bases and 6 bases respectively, with 13 bases between them. CDR1 is SGHDT, CDR2 YYEEEE, per germline. This CDR3 is 14 amino acids long.

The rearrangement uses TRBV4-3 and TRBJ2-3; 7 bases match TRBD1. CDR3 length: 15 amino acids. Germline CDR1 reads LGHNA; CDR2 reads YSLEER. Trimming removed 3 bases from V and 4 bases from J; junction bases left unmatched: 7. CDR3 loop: CASSQDNRGPDTQYF. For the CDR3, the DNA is TGCGCCAGCAGCCAGGATAACAGGGGACCAGATACGCAGTATTTT.

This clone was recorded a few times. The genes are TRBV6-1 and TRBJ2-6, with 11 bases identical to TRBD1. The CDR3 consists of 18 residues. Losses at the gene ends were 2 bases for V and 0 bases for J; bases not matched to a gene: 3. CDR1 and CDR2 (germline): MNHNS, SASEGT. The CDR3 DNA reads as TGTGCCAGCAGTGAAAGGGACAGGGGGAGCTCTGGGGCCAACGTCCTGACTTTC. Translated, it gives CASSERDRGSSGANVLTF.

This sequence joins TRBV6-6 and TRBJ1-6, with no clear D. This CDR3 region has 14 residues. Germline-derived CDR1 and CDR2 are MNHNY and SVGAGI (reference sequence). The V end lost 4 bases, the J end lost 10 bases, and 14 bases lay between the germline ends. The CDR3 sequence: CASSWGGSGSPLHF. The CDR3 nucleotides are TGTGCCAGCAGTTGGGGAGGGTCGGGGTCACCCCTCCACTTT.

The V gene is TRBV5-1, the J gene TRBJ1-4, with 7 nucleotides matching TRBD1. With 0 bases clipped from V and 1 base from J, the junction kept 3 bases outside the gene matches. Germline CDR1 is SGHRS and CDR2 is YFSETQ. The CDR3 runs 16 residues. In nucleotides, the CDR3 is TGCGCCAGCAGCTTGGCCGGGGACAGAACTAATGAAAAACTGTTTTTT. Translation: CASSLAGDRTNEKLFF.

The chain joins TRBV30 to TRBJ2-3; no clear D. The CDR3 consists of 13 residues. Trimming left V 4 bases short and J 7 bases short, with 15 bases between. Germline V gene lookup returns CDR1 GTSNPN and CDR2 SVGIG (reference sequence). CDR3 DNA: TGTGCCTGGAATTCGGGTGGATGGAATACGCAGTATTTT. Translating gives CAWNSGGWNTQYF.

CDR3 residues: CAIRETSGRDTGELFF. In DNA, the CDR3 is TGTGCCATCAGGGAGACTAGCGGGAGAGATACCGGGGAGCTGTTTTTT. The rearrangement links TRBV10-3 to TRBJ2-2, with 12 positions matching TRBD2. V dropped 6 bases and J dropped 5; count of bases not matched to a gene: 7. CDR3 size: 16 residues. CDR1 ENHRY and CDR2 SYGVKD come from the germline V gene.

For the CDR3, the DNA is TGTGCCACCAGCAGAGATTGGGCAGATACGCAGTATTTT. Translating it yields CATSRDWADTQYF. The V call is TRBV15, the J call TRBJ2-3; D unresolved. V was trimmed by 0 bases and J by 4 bases, leaving 5 bases between them. This CDR3 contains 13 residues. Germline CDR1 is LNHNV and CDR2 is YYDKDF (reference sequence).